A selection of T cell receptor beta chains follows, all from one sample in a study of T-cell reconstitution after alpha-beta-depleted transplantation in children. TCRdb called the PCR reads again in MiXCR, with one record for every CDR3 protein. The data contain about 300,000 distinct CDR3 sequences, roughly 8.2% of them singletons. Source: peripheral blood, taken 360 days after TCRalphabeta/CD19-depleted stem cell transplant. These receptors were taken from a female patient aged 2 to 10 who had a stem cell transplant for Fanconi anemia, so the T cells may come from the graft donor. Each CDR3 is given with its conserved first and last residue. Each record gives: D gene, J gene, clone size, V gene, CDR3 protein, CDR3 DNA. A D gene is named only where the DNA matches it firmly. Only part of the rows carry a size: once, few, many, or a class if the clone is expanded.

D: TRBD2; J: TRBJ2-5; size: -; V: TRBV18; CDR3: CACCPPGTSGGAQETQYF; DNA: TGTGCCTGCTGCCCACCGGGGACTAGCGGGGGGGCACAAGAGACCCAGTACTTC
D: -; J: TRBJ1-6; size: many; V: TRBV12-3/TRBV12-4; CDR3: CASSFITQTNSPLHF; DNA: TGTGCCAGCAGTTTTATAACGCAGACAAATTCACCCCTCCACTTT
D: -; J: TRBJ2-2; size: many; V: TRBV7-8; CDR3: CASSQHSTGELFF; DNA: TGTGCCAGCAGCCAACACTCCACCGGGGAGCTGTTTTTT
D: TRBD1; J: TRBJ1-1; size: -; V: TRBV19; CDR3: CASRTGGGGEAFF; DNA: TGTGCCAGTAGGACAGGGGGAGGTGGTGAAGCTTTCTTT
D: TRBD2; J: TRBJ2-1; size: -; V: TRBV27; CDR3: CASSSIAGGPNEQFF; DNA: TGTGCCAGCAGTTCAATAGCGGGAGGTCCTAATGAGCAGTTCTTC
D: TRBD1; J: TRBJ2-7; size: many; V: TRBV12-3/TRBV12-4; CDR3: CASRRQGSFGEQYF; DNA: TGTGCCAGCAGGAGACAGGGGTCATTTGGCGAGCAGTACTTC
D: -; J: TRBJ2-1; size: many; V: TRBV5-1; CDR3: CASSKMHTGNEQFF; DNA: TGCGCCAGCAGCAAAATGCACACGGGAAATGAGCAGTTCTTC
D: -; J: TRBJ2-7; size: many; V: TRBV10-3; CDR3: CAISEPRLPYEQYF; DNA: TGTGCCATCAGTGAGCCCCGACTCCCCTACGAGCAGTACTTC
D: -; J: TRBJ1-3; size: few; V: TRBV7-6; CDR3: CASASTGRSHSGNTIYF; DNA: TGTGCCAGCGCTAGTACAGGTCGGAGTCACTCTGGAAACACCATATATTTT
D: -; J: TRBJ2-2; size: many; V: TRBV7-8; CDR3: CASSLRRGGELFF; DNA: TGTGCCAGCAGCTTACGCAGGGGCGGGGAGCTGTTTTTT
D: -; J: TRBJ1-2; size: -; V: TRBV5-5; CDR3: CASSFTENSNYGYTF; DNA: TGTGCCAGCAGCTTCACAGAGAATTCTAACTATGGCTACACCTTC
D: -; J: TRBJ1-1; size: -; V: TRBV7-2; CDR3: CASSLVPVNTEAFF; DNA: TGTGCCAGCAGCTTAGTACCGGTGAACACTGAAGCTTTCTTT
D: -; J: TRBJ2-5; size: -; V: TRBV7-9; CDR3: CASSLAPGTQYF; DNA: TGTGCCAGCAGCTTAGCCCCCGGGACCCAGTACTTC
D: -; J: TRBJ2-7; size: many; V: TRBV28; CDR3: CASSSVNEQYF; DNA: TGTGCCAGCTCTTCGGTAAACGAGCAGTACTTC
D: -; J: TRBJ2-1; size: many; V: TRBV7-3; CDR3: CASSFYSWRNEQFF; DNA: TGTGCCAGCAGCTTTTACTCCTGGAGGAATGAGCAGTTCTTC
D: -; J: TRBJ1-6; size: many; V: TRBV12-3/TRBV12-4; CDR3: CASSINNSPLHF; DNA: TGTGCCAGCAGCATCAATAATTCACCCCTCCACTTT
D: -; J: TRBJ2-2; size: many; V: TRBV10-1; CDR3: CASCAGLDTGELFF; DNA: TGCGCCAGCTGTGCGGGGTTGGATACCGGGGAGCTGTTTTTT
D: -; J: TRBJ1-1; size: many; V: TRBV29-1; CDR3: CSVSQGRTEAFF; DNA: TGCAGCGTTAGTCAAGGCAGGACTGAAGCTTTCTTT
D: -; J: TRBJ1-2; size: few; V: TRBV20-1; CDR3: CSALTTFNYGYTF; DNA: TGCAGTGCCCTGACAACTTTTAACTATGGCTACACCTTC
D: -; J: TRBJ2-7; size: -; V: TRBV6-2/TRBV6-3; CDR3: CASSYVLEPSYEQYF; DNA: TGTGCCAGCAGTTACGTACTAGAGCCATCCTACGAGCAGTACTTC
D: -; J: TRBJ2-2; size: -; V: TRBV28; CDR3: CASTDYQDRTHTGELFF; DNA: TGTGCCAGCACCGACTACCAAGACAGGACCCACACCGGGGAGCTGTTTTTT
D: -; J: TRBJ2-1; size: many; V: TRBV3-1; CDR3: CASTQRVGPYNEQFF; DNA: TGTGCCAGCACCCAGCGGGTGGGCCCTTACAATGAGCAGTTCTTC
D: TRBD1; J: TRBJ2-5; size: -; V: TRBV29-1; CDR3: CSARTGVETQYF; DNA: TGCAGCGCCCGGACAGGAGTGGAGACCCAGTACTTC
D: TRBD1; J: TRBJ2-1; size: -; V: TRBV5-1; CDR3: CANKLRDRGLHMVTYNEQFF; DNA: TGCGCCAACAAACTGCGGGACAGGGGGCTTCATATGGTAACCTACAATGAGCAGTTCTTC
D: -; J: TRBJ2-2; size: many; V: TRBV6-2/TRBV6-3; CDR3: CASSAAGSSGELFF; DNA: TGTGCCAGCAGTGCCGCAGGGTCGTCCGGGGAGCTGTTTTTT
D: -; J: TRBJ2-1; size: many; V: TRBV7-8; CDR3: CASSLAEGVGEQFF; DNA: TGTGCCAGCAGCTTAGCGGAGGGAGTAGGGGAGCAGTTCTTC
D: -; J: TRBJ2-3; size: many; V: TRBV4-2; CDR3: CASSPERGAQYF; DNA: TGTGCCAGCAGTCCCGAGCGAGGGGCGCAGTATTTT
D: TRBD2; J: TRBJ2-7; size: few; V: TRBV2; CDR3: CASSASGWTYEQYF; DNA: TGTGCCAGCAGTGCTAGCGGGTGGACCTACGAGCAGTACTTC
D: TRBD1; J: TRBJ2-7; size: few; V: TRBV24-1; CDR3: CATSDLRGHYEQYF; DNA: TGTGCCACCAGTGATTTAAGGGGGCATTACGAGCAGTACTTC
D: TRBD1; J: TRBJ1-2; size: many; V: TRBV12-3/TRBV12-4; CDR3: CASSSRTGDNYGYTF; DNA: TGTGCCAGCAGTTCCCGGACAGGGGATAACTATGGCTACACCTTC
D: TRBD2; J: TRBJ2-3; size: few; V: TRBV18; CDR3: CASSPGTSKDTQYF; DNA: TGTGCCAGCTCACCCGGGACTAGTAAAGATACGCAGTATTTT
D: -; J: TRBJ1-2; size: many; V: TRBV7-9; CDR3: CASSLTMSVYGYTF; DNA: TGTGCCAGCAGCTTGACCATGAGCGTCTATGGCTACACCTTC
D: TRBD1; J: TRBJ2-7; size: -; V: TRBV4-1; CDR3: CASSQLLPGTGETHEQYF; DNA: TGCGCCAGCAGCCAACTTCTACCCGGGACAGGGGAAACCCACGAGCAGTACTTC
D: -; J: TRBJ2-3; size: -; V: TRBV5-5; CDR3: CASSSTPGPGDTQYF; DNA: TGTGCCAGCAGTTCAACGCCGGGGCCGGGGGATACGCAGTATTTT